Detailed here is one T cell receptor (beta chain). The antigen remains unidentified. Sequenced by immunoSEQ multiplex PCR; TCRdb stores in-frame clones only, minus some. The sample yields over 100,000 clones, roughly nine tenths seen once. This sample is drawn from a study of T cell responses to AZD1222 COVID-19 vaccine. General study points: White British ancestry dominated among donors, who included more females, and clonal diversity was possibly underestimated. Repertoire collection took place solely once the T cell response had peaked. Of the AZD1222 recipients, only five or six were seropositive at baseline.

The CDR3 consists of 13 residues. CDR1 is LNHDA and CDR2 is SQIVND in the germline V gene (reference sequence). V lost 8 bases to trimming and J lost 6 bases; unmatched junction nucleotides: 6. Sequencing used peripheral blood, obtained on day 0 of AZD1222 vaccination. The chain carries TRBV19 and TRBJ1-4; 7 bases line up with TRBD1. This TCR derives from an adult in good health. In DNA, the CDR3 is TGTGCCAGTCGACCCACAGGGGATGAAAAACTGTTTTTT. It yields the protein CASRPTGDEKLFF.